The entry below describes one T cell receptor beta chain. Its recognized antigen is unknown. The input lacks base qualities; no much larger clone sits a single base away. The data were obtained in a study of response to subunit inactivated influenza vaccine (dated by TCRdb to 2016 to 2018). With respect to the entire study: The study used deep quantitative T cell receptor repertoire profiling to track responses to a trivalent subunit inactivated influenza vaccine. What the authors observed across the whole study: The authors suggested that each seasonal influenza vaccination may recruit only a limited number of new T cells.

Library preparation used RT-PCR. The sequencing machine was an Illumina HiSeq 2500. The public reads were reprocessed in TCRdb via fastp at Q25 and MiXCR, keeping in-frame beta chains. Each record represents a unique CDR3 protein, reported with the most common genes and DNA among its rows. Recorded for this sample are 650,000 to 800,000 distinct CDR3 sequences; approximately 14% of them occurred a single time. The ten largest clones represent less than 9% of the sample. The germline V gene specifies LGHNA as CDR1 and YSLEER as CDR2. Including cysteine and phenylalanine, the CDR3 has 17 amino acids. Solely the CDR3 DNA is kept, with 51 bases framed from the first base. V ends up 0 bases short and J 4 bases short, with an unmatched junction base count of 8.

The sample consisted of PBMCs from blood, taken 14 to 15 days before vaccination. This TCR came from a man aged 50 or older who received an inactivated influenza vaccine. Donor details come from another sample of the same person, matched by shared clones. The chain couples TRBV4-3 to TRBJ2-7, and 11 junction bases match TRBD2. The DNA is TGCGCCAGCAGCCAAGATCTAGGGCTAGCGGGAGGATACGAGCAGTACTTC. The translation is CASSQDLGLAGGYEQYF.